The entry below describes one T cell receptor (beta chain). The sample comes from a study of blood T cell repertoires in COVID-19. Repertoires were generated with immunoSEQ multiplex PCR, while TCRdb's copy carries only in-frame clones and drops some. This repertoire shows more than 250,000 clones, 70% to 90% found once; its top ten account for 5.5% to 7%. The CDR3 totals 13 residues. V was pared by 1 base and J by 4 bases, with 7 bases between. Germline CDR1 MNHNS, CDR2 SASEGT. This clonotype originated in a woman aged 25-40 years who had recovered from COVID-19. Sequenced sample: PBMCs or T cells enriched from blood (not recorded which). The chain recombines TRBV6-1 with TRBJ1-2; weak D call: TRBD1 (6 bases). In nucleotides, the CDR3 is TGTGCCAGCAGTGAAGGGACAGTCTATGGCTACACCTTC. It specifies CASSEGTVYGYTF.